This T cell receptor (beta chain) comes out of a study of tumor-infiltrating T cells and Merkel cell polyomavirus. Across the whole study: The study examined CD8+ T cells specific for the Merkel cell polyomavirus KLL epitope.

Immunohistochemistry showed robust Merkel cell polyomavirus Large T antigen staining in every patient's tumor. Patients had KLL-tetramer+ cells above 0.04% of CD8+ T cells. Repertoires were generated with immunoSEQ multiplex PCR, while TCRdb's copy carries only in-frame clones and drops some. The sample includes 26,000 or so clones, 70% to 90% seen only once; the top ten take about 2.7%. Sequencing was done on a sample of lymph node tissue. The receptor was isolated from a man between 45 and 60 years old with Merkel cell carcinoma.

The CDR3 DNA reads as TGTGCCAGCAGTTACTCAAGACAGAACACCGGGGAGCTGTTTTTT. Its translation is CASSYSRQNTGELFF. V gene TRBV6-5 combines with J gene TRBJ2-2; D gene unclear. Germline lookup yields CDR1 MNHEY and CDR2 SVGAGI. V lost 0 bases and J 1 base, leaving 6 bases between the germline ends. The CDR3 has 15 amino acids.